The text below deals with one T cell receptor beta chain. In the original analysis: Researchers report that nucleated cell counts were estimated from reference gene primer amplification. Here immunoSEQ multiplex PCR was the method, and the copy in TCRdb shows in-frame clones only, minus some. The V and J calls and clone size are taken from that table; D and trimming were inferred from the DNA. The sample has some 120,000 clones, about 86% seen once. Germline values: CDR1 MDHEN, CDR2 SYDVKM. The CDR3 extends over 16 amino acids. The junction had 14 bases not matched to a gene; V was cut back by 2 bases and J by 7 bases. This record comes from a study of blood T cell repertoires in COVID-19. Study in general: Collection of acute and convalescent COVID-19 samples took place in the United States, Italy and Spain. T cells, B-cell-depleted T cells, or PBMCs provided the cDNA or gDNA that served as material.

The origin of this receptor is a woman aged 45-65 years with active or convalescent COVID-19. This sequence joins TRBV28 and TRBJ2-7; 7 bases are shared with TRBD2. Sequenced sample: peripheral blood. The CDR3 bases are TGTGCCAGCAGTTTAATCAGCCTCGCGGGAGAAGATGAGCAGTACTTC. This codes for CASSLISLAGEDEQYF.